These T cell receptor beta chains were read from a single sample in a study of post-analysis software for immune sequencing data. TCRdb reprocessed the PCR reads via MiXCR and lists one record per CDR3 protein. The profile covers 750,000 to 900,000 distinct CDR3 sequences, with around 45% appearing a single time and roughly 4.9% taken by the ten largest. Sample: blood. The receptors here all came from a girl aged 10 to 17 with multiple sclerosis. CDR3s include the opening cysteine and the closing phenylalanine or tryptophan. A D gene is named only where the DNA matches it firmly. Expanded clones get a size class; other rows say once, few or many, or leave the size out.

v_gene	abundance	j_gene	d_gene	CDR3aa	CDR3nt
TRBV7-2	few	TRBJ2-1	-	CASSSRGLSYNEQFF	TGTGCCAGCAGCTCCCGGGGCCTCTCCTACAATGAGCAGTTCTTC
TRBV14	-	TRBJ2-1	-	CASSHPDLGAYNKQFF	TGTGCCAGCAGCCACCCCGACCTGGGGGCTTACAATAAGCAGTTCTTC
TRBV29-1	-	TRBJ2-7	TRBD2	CSGLTMAGGAYEQYF	TGCAGCGGATTAACCATGGCGGGAGGTGCCTACGAGCAGTACTTC
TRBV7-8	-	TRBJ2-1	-	CASSSVGGTSGNEQFF	TGTGCCAGCAGCTCCGTTGGCGGCACCTCCGGCAATGAGCAGTTCTTC
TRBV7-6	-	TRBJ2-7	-	CASSLARFDEQYF	TGTGCCAGCAGCTTAGCGCGGTTTGACGAGCAGTACTTC
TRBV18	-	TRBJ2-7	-	CASSPWDTSFEQYF	TGTGCCAGCTCCCCCTGGGATACTTCGTTCGAGCAGTACTTC
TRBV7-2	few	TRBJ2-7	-	CASSLAADRQYEQYF	TGTGCCAGCAGCTTAGCTGCTGACAGGCAGTACGAGCAGTACTTC
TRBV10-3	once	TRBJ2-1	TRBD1	CAISETGGSYNEQFF	TGTGCCATCAGTGAGACAGGGGGCTCCTACAATGAGCAGTTCTTC
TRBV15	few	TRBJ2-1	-	CATSTALAEYNEQFF	TGTGCCACCAGCACCGCTCTAGCAGAATACAATGAGCAGTTCTTC
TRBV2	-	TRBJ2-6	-	CASSELRVSGANVLTF	TGTGCCAGCAGTGAACTCAGGGTCTCTGGGGCCAACGTCCTGACTTTC
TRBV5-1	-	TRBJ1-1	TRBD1	CASSLGTGENTEAFF	TGCGCCAGCAGCTTGGGGACAGGTGAGAACACTGAAGCTTTCTTT
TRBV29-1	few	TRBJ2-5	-	CSVGARQIYQETQYF	TGCAGCGTTGGGGCCAGACAGATTTACCAAGAGACCCAGTACTTC
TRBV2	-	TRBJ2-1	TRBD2	CASRGLAGINEQFF	TGTGCCAGCAGGGGACTAGCGGGAATCAATGAGCAGTTCTTC
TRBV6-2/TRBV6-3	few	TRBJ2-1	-	CASSYGGPNNEQFF	TGTGCCAGCAGTTACGGGGGACCGAACAATGAGCAGTTCTTC
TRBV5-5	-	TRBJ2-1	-	CASSPSSYNRQFF	TGTGCCAGCAGCCCGTCCTCCTACAATCGGCAGTTCTTC
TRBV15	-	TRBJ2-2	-	CATSHTNTGELFF	TGTGCCACCTCTCATACGAACACCGGGGAGCTGTTTTTT